This TCR beta chain was found in a study of cytomegalovirus exposure and HLA in healthy donors. The CDR3 spans 17 residues. Germline loops: CDR1 SGHNT, CDR2 YYREEE (reference sequence). V lost 0 bases to trimming and J lost 3 bases, with 17 bases between them. Amplification used 60 Vbeta primers and 13 Jbeta primers. Data came from immunoSEQ multiplex PCR; TCRdb stores just in-frame clones and leaves some out. The data hold 60,000 to 75,000 clones, with around 73% observed a single time. Regarding the study as a whole: In a later analysis, compared with equally common non-associated chains, HLA-associated beta chains were more expanded. When a later analysis was performed, an Asian-associated ancestry cluster reportedly had fewer N-insertions than the approximately 680-donor mean.

On this clone: The antigen is not known.

The sample was PBMCs. The TCR comes from a man over 45 in good health and CMV-seronegative. V gene TRBV5-4 combines with J gene TRBJ2-3; D is perhaps TRBD1 (5 bases). CDR3 nucleotides: TGTGCCAGCAGCTTGGGACAGTCCAGGATTAGGACAGATACGCAGTATTTT. This gives the protein CASSLGQSRIRTDTQYF. Drawing the rest from reference TRBV5-4 and TRBJ2-3, the complete variable domain is ETGVTQSPTHLIKTRGQQVTLRCSSQSGHNTVSWYQQALGQGPQFIFQYYREEENGRGNFPPRFSGLQFPNYSSELNVNALELDDSALYLCASSLGQSRIRTDTQYFGPGTRLTVL.